These 15 T cell receptor beta chains were sequenced from one sample in a study of T cells expressing NK-cell markers. TCRdb reprocessed the 5' RACE reads, with one entry per CDR3 protein and no DNA. The ten most abundant clones cover approximately 12% of a sample with 300,000 to 500,000 distinct CDR3 sequences. Sequenced material: blood T cells: a sorted CD56 or NKG2C T cell subset, CD4+ or CD8+ T cells, or bulk PBMC T cells (not recorded which). The receptors derive from a woman between 50 and 59 years old in good health.

The V and J genes are TRBV5-5 and TRBJ1-4. This CDR3 contains 14 residues. Germline V gene lookup returns CDR1 SGHKS and CDR2 YYEKEE (reference sequence). The CDR3 is CASSLVHMGEKLFF.

This chain uses TRBV6-5 with TRBJ2-5. The CDR3 is made up of 14 amino acids. Germline CDR1 is MNHEY and CDR2 is SVGAGI. CDR3 amino acids: CASSYRQAKETQYF.

The chain recombines TRBV7-2 with TRBJ2-5. Germline CDR1 and CDR2: SGHTA and FQGNSA. The CDR3 loop spans 14 amino acids. The CDR3 protein is CASSLLYPEETQYF.

The gene calls are TRBV15 and TRBJ2-6. There are 15 residues in the CDR3. Germline values: CDR1 LNHNV, CDR2 YYDKDF (reference sequence). CDR3 sequence: CATSLDGSGANVLTF.

This chain's CDR3 is CASSQVRLADGELFF. The chain carries TRBV3-1 and TRBJ2-2; there is no DNA to check the TCRdb D call of TRBD2. CDR1 is LGHDT and CDR2 is YNNKEL in the germline V gene (reference sequence). The CDR3 has 15 amino acids.

The chain recombines TRBV7-9 with TRBJ2-1; no DNA is available, so the TRBD1 call from TCRdb remains unchecked. CDR3 length: 15 amino acids. Germline V CDR1 and CDR2: SEHNR, FQNEAQ (reference sequence). CDR3 sequence reads: CASSLPGQGHNEQFF. Combining the CDR3 with reference TRBV7-9 and TRBJ2-1 gives the whole variable domain DTGVSQNPRHKITKRGQNVTFRCDPISEHNRLYWYRQTLGQGPEFLTYFQNEAQLEKSRLLSDRFSAERPKGSFSTLEIQRTEQGDSAMYLCASSLPGQGHNEQFFGPGTRLTVL.

The rearrangement links TRBV24-1 to TRBJ2-1. The germline V gene has CDR1 KGHDR and CDR2 SFDVKD. The CDR3 spans 12 residues. CDR3 amino acids: CATSDFNHEQFF.

The chain combines TRBV7-9 with TRBJ2-5. In germline, CDR1 is SEHNR, CDR2 FQNEAQ (reference sequence). CDR3 length: 14 amino acids. The CDR3: CASSLGVVQETQYF.

The chain couples TRBV18 to TRBJ1-3. This CDR3 has 15 amino acids. Germline CDR1 KGHSH, CDR2 LQKENI. CDR3 loop: CASSPNSDVGNTIYF.

The rearrangement joins TRBV6-6 to TRBJ2-3; TCRdb lists TRBD1, though no DNA is available to test this call. The V gene's germline CDR1 is MNHNY and CDR2 SVGAGI (reference sequence). The CDR3 loop spans 15 amino acids. CDR3 in amino acids: CASSYGDRRADTQYF.

The chain is built from TRBV7-3 and TRBJ2-3; the TCRdb D gene call, TRBD1, has no DNA to confirm it. The germline CDR1 and CDR2 sequences are SGHTA and FQGTGA. This CDR3 is built from 13 residues. CDR3 in amino acids: CASSLQGSDTQYF.

V is TRBV4-1 and J is TRBJ2-1; the TCRdb D gene call, TRBD2, has no DNA to confirm it. CDR3 length: 19 amino acids. Germline CDR1 MGHRA, CDR2 YSYEKL. The CDR3 is CASSQDMTSGPYVYNEQFF.

This rearrangement joins TRBV6-6 to TRBJ2-3; TCRdb lists TRBD1, though no DNA is available to test this call. CDR1 is MNHNY and CDR2 is SVGAGI in the germline V gene (reference sequence). The CDR3 runs to 14 residues. The CDR3 is CASSSGQGADTQYF.

The chain uses TRBV12-3 or TRBV12-4 and TRBJ1-1. This CDR3 region has 13 residues. CDR3 in amino acids: CASSGEVVTEAFF.

The chain joins TRBV9 to TRBJ2-6; no DNA is available, so the TRBD2 call from TCRdb remains unchecked. The CDR3 is made up of 18 amino acids. CDR1 is SGDLS, CDR2 YYNGEE, per germline. CDR3 amino acids: CASSATGPFVSGANVLTF. The entire variable domain, with the rest obtained from reference TRBV9 and TRBJ2-6, is as follows: DSGVTQTPKHLITATGQRVTLRCSPRSGDLSVYWYQQSLDQGLQFLIQYYNGEERAKGNILERFSAQQFPDLHSELNLSSLELGDSALYFCASSATGPFVSGANVLTFGAGSRLTVL.